The 20 T cell receptor beta chains below come from one sample, sequenced in a study of cytomegalovirus exposure and HLA in healthy donors. Primers included in the PCR were 60 Vbeta and 13 Jbeta primers. Profiled with immunoSEQ multiplex PCR; TCRdb holds only in-frame clones, not every one. The sample has approximately 200,000 clones; roughly 80% are singletons. The sequenced sample was PBMCs. Receptor source: a woman aged 18-29 years in good health and CMV-seronegative.

The J gene is TRBJ1-6, the V gene TRBV6-4; TRBD1 matches 7 bases. V trimming: 6 bases; J trimming: 3 bases; junction bases outside the gene matches: 2. In germline, CDR1 is MRHNA, CDR2 SNTAGT. The CDR3 consists of 14 residues. The CDR3 DNA sequence: TGTGCCAGCAGGCGGGACAGCTATAATTCACCCCTCCACTTT. Amino acids: CASRRDSYNSPLHF.

The chain combines TRBV27 with TRBJ2-7; TRBD2 aligns across 11 bases. The CDR3 loop spans 17 amino acids. After removal of 1 base from V and 2 bases from J, the junction contained 7 bases not matched to a gene. CDR1 and CDR2 (germline): MNHEY, SMNVEV (reference sequence). CDR3 sequence: CASSLWLGTSGTYEQYF. DNA of the CDR3: TGTGCCAGCAGTTTATGGCTTGGGACTAGCGGAACCTACGAGCAGTACTTC.

The chain couples TRBV27 to TRBJ1-4, with a tentative D call TRBD1 (5 bases). The CDR3 sequence is 12 residues long. V shed 2 bases and J shed 8 bases, with 6 bases lying between them. Germline CDR1 is MNHEY and CDR2 is SMNVEV (reference sequence). The DNA of the CDR3 is TGTGCCAGCAGTTTAAGGGGAGAAAAACTGTTTTTT. It codes for CASSLRGEKLFF. The entire variable domain, with the rest obtained from reference TRBV27 and TRBJ1-4, is as follows: EAQVTQNPRYLITVTGKKLTVTCSQNMNHEYMSWYRQDPGLGLRQIYYSMNVEVTDKGDVPEGYKVSRKEKRNFPLILESPSPNQTSLYFCASSLRGEKLFFGSGTQLSVL.

This chain uses TRBV9 with TRBJ2-3; a weak D match, TRBD1 (6 bases). CDR3 size: 14 residues. With 7 bases removed from V and 0 bases from J, the gap between germline ends came to 12 bases. CDR1 SGDLS and CDR2 YYNGEE come from the germline V gene. The CDR3, as DNA: TGTGCCAGCCAGAGACAGGCTAGCACAGATACGCAGTATTTT. Residues: CASQRQASTDTQYF.

V is TRBV27 and J is TRBJ2-5, with 7 bases that match TRBD2. CDR1 MNHEY and CDR2 SMNVEV come from the germline V gene (reference sequence). Losses at the gene ends were 7 bases for V and 4 bases for J; bases not matched to a gene: 12. The CDR3 has 15 amino acids. The CDR3 sequence is CASKYSGKIGETQYF. The CDR3, as DNA: TGTGCCAGCAAGTACAGCGGGAAGATAGGAGAGACCCAGTACTTC.

This chain joins TRBV7-3 and TRBJ2-1; the match to TRBD2 covers 13 bases. The CDR3 sequence is 17 residues long. CDR1 is SGHTA, CDR2 FQGTGA, per germline. The V segment lost 5 bases and the J segment 2 bases; nucleotides outside the gene matches: 6. CDR3 amino acids: CASSPGLAGPTYNEQFF. The CDR3 region has the DNA TGTGCCAGCAGCCCGGGACTAGCGGGACCAACCTACAATGAGCAGTTCTTC.

As regards this clone: At one of its ends the junction is not consistent with the germline gene, which may arise from a read error. The chain is built from TRBV4-1 and TRBJ2-3; TRBD2 matches 7 bases. CDR1 and CDR2 (germline): MGHRA, YSYEKL. The CDR3 is made up of 15 amino acids. This CDR3 is CASSQVAGGTDTQYF. In nucleotides, the CDR3 is TGTGCCAGCAGCCAAGTCGCGGGGGGCACAGATACGCAGTATTTT.

Turning to this clone: One junction end disagrees with the germline gene, perhaps due to a read error. The chain joins TRBV7-7 to TRBJ2-2, with D perhaps TRBD1 (6 bases). The CDR3 length is 13 residues. CDR1 is SSHAT, CDR2 FNYEAQ, per germline (reference sequence). The CDR3 nucleotides read TGTGCCAGCAGCTGTCCGGGACACCGGGGAGCTGTTTTT. It specifies CASSCPGHRGAVF.

Regarding this clone: Sequence at one end of the junction differs from germline and may be a read error. The CDR3 reads CASRIGTGESFEGNF. CDR3 nucleotides: TGTGCCAGCAGGATTGGGACAGGGGAATCTTTTGAGGGAAACTTC. The chain recombines TRBV2 with TRBJ2-7; the match to TRBD1 covers 10 bases. Germline assignment: CDR1 SNHLY and CDR2 FYNNEI. CDR3 length equals 15 residues.

The genes are TRBV28 and TRBJ1-5, with 8 nucleotides matching TRBD1. The germline gives CDR1 MDHEN, CDR2 SYDVKM. CDR3 length: 15 residues. V lost 5 bases to trimming and J lost 7 bases; unmatched junction nucleotides: 10. This CDR3 reads CASSPRDRQTQPQHF. DNA of the CDR3: TGTGCCAGCAGTCCCAGGGACAGGCAGACACAGCCCCAGCATTTT.

V is TRBV2 and J is TRBJ1-4; D not certain. Between the trimmed V and J ends, which lost 11 bases and 4 bases, there was a span of 5 bases. Germline loops: CDR1 SNHLY, CDR2 FYNNEI. The CDR3 has 10 residues. As DNA, the CDR3 is TGTGCCCTCGGTAATGAAAAACTGTTTTTT. It is translated as CALGNEKLFF. Together with reference TRBV2 and TRBJ1-4, the CDR3 gives the full variable domain: EPEVTQTPSHQVTQMGQEVILRCVPISNHLYFYWYRQILGQKVEFLVSFYNNEISEKSEIFDDQFSVERPDGSNFTLKIRSTKLEDSAMYFCALGNEKLFFGSGTQLSVL.

V is TRBV4-3 and J is TRBJ2-1; D may be TRBD2 (5 bases). Trimming took off 0 bases at V and 5 bases at J, with 11 bases between the two ends. From germline, CDR1 is LGHNA and CDR2 YSLEER. The CDR3 spans 15 residues. The CDR3 loop reads CASSQDRGLNNEQFF. CDR3 sequence (DNA): TGCGCCAGCAGCCAAGATCGGGGTTTAAACAATGAGCAGTTCTTC.

This clone has more than one count but fewer than ten. The V and J genes are TRBV29-1 and TRBJ1-1, with D tentatively TRBD1 (6 bases). V lost 8 bases, J lost 11 bases, and 15 bases lay in between. The CDR3 sequence is 10 residues long. Germline V gene sequence: CDR1 SQVTM, CDR2 ANQGSEA. The CDR3 nucleotides read TGCAGCTTCTCACAGGGTCGGGCTTTCTTT. The encoded protein is CSFSQGRAFF.

This chain connects TRBV5-6 to TRBJ2-7, with D maybe TRBD1 (5 bases). From germline, CDR1 is SGHDT and CDR2 YYEEEE. Trimming left V 4 bases short and J 0 bases short, with 14 bases between. The CDR3 is made up of 15 amino acids. In DNA form, the CDR3 reads TGTGCCAGCAGCCCGAGGACATCCATCTCCTACGAGCAGTACTTC. The encoded protein is CASSPRTSISYEQYF.

The gene calls are TRBV9 and TRBJ2-7; D ambiguous. V gave up 0 bases and J gave up 3 bases, with 13 bases separating them. The CDR3 runs 15 residues. Germline CDR1 SGDLS, CDR2 YYNGEE. CDR3 nucleotides: TGTGCCAGCAGCGTAGATTCGTCGACGGGCTACGAGCAGTACTTC. Protein sequence: CASSVDSSTGYEQYF.

This CDR3 is CASSPGTEESYGYTF. The DNA of the CDR3 is TGCGCCAGCAGCCCCGGGACAGAGGAAAGCTATGGCTACACCTTC. This chain connects TRBV5-1 to TRBJ1-2; 7 positions agree with TRBD1. The CDR3 runs to 15 residues. Germline V gene sequence: CDR1 SGHRS, CDR2 YFSETQ. V lost 4 bases, J lost 4 bases, and 10 bases stayed unmatched.

V is TRBV9 and J is TRBJ2-7, with 10 bases that match TRBD2. V was pared by 6 bases and J by 1 base, with 7 bases of the junction left unmatched. Germline V gene sequence: CDR1 SGDLS, CDR2 YYNGEE. CDR3 length: 15 residues. The CDR3 sequence is CASNPSGSDSYEQYF. Here the CDR3 DNA reads TGTGCCAGCAATCCTAGCGGGAGCGATTCCTACGAGCAGTACTTC.

The V gene is TRBV28, the J gene TRBJ2-7, with D possibly being TRBD1 (6 bases). Germline V gene lookup returns CDR1 MDHEN and CDR2 SYDVKM. The V gene lost 6 bases and the J gene lost 5 bases, with 17 bases spanning the gap. This CDR3 is 14 amino acids long. The CDR3 region is CASSPRQVGNEQYF. In DNA form, the CDR3 reads TGTGCCAGCAGCCCCCGACAGGTCGGAAACGAGCAGTACTTC.

This clone has only one observation. The chain recombines TRBV27 with TRBJ2-3, with D possibly being TRBD2 (6 bases). V shed 8 bases and J shed 1 base, with 13 bases lying between them. In germline, CDR1 is MNHEY, CDR2 SMNVEV (reference sequence). The CDR3 totals 14 residues. The CDR3 DNA sequence: TGTGCCAGCCACAGACTAGACGGCACAGATACGCAGTATTTT. Translation gives CASHRLDGTDTQYF.

The chain carries TRBV4-1 and TRBJ2-2; TRBD2 matches at 7 bases. The germline V gene has CDR1 MGHRA and CDR2 YSYEKL. The V and J ends lost 4 bases and 4 bases, in that order; junction bases with no gene match: 3. This CDR3 comprises 14 residues. CDR3 bases: TGCGCCAGCAGCCCTGGGACTACCACCGGGGAGCTGTTTTTT. Its protein is CASSPGTTTGELFF.